The sequence of this T cell receptor (beta chain) was determined in a study of cytomegalovirus exposure and HLA in healthy donors. Study-wide results and caveats: The study put under 200 TCR beta chains on its list as cytomegalovirus-associated. The finding came from a later analysis; first-cohort TCR clusters tended to co-occur in the 90 to 150 validation repertoires.

Germline V gene sequence: CDR1 KGHSH, CDR2 LQKENI. V was pared by 6 bases and J by 3 bases, with 17 bases between. This CDR3 is built from 15 residues. The donors were members of the roughly 120-subject validation cohort (separate from the roughly 680-subject first cohort). Clones were sequenced by immunoSEQ multiplex PCR, and TCRdb holds only the in-frame ones, with some missing. The sample lists 130,000 or so clones; 89% were seen once. This clone was detected only a few times. The target antigen is unknown. The TCR was taken from a young woman in good health and CMV-seronegative. Sequencing input: PBMCs. The V call is TRBV18, the J call TRBJ1-2; D is ambiguous. The CDR3 sequence is CASSQYLGIDYGYTF. CDR3 DNA: TGTGCCAGCTCCCAATACCTAGGCATTGACTATGGCTACACCTTC.